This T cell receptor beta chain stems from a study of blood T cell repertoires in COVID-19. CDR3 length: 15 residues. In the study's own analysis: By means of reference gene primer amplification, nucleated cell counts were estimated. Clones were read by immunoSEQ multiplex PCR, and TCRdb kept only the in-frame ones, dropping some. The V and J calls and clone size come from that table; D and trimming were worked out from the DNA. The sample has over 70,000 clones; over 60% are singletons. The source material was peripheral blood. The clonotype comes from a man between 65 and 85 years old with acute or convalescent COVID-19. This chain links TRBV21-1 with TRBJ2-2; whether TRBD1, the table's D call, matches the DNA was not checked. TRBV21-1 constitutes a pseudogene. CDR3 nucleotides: TGTGCCAGCAGCAAAGGGGGCTCGAACACCGGGGAGCTGTTTTTT. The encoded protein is CASSKGGSNTGELFF.